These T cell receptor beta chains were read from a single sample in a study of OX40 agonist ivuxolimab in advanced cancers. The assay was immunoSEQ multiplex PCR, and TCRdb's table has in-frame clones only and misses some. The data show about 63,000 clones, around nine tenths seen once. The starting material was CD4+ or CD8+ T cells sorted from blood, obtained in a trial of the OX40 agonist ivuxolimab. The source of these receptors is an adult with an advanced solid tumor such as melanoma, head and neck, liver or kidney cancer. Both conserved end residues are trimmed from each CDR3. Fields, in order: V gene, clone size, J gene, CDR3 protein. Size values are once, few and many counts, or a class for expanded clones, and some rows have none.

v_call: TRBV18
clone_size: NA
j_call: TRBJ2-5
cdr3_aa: ASSPRLAGTQETQY

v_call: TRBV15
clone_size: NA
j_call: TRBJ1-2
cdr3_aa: ATSREQGAKYGYT

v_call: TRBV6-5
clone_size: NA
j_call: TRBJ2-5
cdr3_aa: ASSLAGETQETQY

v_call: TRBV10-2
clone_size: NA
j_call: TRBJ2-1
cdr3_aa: ASSGTSGGVGEQF

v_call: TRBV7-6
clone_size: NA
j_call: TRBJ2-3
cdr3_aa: ASSGALGGGTDTQY

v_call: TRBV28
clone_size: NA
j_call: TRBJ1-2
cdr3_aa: ASSFTGALSYGYT

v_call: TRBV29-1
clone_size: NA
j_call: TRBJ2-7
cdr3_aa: SVESGGHEQY

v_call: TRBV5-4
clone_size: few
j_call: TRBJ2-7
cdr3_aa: ASSYSGSGYEQY

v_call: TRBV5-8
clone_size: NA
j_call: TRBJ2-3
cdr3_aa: ASSQDLRRSSGSTDTQY

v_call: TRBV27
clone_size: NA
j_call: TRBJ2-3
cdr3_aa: ASSPPTGRATQY

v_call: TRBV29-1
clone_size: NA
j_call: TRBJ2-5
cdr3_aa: SEHSGGTQY

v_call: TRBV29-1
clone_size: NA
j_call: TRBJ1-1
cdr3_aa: SVRAFLGEAF

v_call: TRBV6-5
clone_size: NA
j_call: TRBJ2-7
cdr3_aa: ASKEQGSTYEQY

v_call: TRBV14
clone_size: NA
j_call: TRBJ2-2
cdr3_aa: ASSQDLPEEGSGELF

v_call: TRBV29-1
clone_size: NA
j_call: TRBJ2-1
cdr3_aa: SVDRRPDEQF

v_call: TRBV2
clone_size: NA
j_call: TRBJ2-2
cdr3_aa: ASSAPGELF

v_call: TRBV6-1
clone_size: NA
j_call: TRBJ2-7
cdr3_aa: ASSLFYEQY

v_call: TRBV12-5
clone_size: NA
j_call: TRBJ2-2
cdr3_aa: ASGFVGELF

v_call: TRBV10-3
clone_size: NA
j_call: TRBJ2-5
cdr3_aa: AISGGETQY

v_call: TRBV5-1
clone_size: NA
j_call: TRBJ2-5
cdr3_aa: ASSSRGSGRLVGEETQY

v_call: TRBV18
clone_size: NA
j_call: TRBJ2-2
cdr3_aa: ASTGQTNTGELF

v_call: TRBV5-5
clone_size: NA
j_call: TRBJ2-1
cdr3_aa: ASSFYAGQGSNEQF

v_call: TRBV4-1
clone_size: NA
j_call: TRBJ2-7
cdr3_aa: ASSVRQGAEEQY

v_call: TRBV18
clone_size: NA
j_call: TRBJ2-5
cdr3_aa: ASLGVSEETQY

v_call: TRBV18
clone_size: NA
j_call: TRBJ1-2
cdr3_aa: ASSQDTHYGYT

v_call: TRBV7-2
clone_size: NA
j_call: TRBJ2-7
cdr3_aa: ASSLGGGRSYEQY

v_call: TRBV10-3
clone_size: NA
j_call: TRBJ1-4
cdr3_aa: ATTEREREKLF

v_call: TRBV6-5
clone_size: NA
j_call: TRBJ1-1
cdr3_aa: ASSYDRWGTEAF

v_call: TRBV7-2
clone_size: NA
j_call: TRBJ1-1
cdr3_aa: ASSPTGVANKAF

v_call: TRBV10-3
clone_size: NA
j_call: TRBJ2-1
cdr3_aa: AISEGLAGGDNEQF

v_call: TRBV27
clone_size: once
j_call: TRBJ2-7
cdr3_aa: ASSLSVAGPFEQY